This note documents a single TCR beta chain sequence. No antigen is known for it. Germline assignment: CDR1 KGHSH and CDR2 LQKENI. This CDR3 is 16 amino acids long. V shed 4 bases and J 1 base; nucleotides not matched to a gene: 6. The data stem from a study of T cell responses to AZD1222 COVID-19 vaccine. Study-wide findings and caveats: A rise in Spike-specific TCR breadth and depth followed two AZD1222 doses. Donors were mostly white British, more females; clonal diversity possibly underestimated. Per reports, nearly half of all spike-specific TCRs target regions that are unmutated in variants.

Profiled with immunoSEQ multiplex PCR; TCRdb holds only in-frame clones, not every one. Among some 92,000 clones, approximately 90% were seen once, and the ten largest hold about 3%. The chain joins TRBV18 to TRBJ2-3; 9 positions agree with TRBD2. Sequenced material: peripheral blood, taken on day 0 of AZD1222 vaccination. The clonotype was recovered from an adult in good health. This CDR3 reads CASSLYSGRGTDTQYF. CDR3 DNA: TGTGCCAGCTCACTTTATAGCGGGAGAGGCACAGATACGCAGTATTTT. Looking up the rest from reference TRBV18 and TRBJ2-3 gives the full variable domain: NAGVMQNPRHLVRRRGQEARLRCSPMKGHSHVYWYRQLPEEGLKFMVYLQKENIIDESGMPKERFSAEFPKEGPSILRIQQVVRGDSAAYFCASSLYSGRGTDTQYFGPGTRLTVL.